This T cell receptor (beta chain) was retrieved from a study of neurological immune-mediated disorders. The J segment lost 1 base and the V segment lost 6 bases, leaving 5 bases of the junction unmatched. The CDR3 has 15 amino acids. CDR1 and CDR2 (germline): MNHEY, SVGAGI. Each CDR3 protein gets one entry after TCRdb re-called the 5' RACE reads with MiXCR. The profile covers some 48,000 distinct CDR3 sequences, with 4.5% to 7% appearing a single time and less than 1.5% taken by the ten largest. This clonotype was picked up many times. The chain uses TRBV6-5 and TRBJ1-5, with 8 bases lining up with TRBD1. The sample was CD4+ T cells from blood. This receptor was taken from a woman aged 18-29 years with multiple sclerosis. For the CDR3, the DNA is TGTGCCAGCAGGCCGCCAGGGGGCAGCAATCAGCCCCAGCATTTT. As protein: CASRPPGGSNQPQHF.